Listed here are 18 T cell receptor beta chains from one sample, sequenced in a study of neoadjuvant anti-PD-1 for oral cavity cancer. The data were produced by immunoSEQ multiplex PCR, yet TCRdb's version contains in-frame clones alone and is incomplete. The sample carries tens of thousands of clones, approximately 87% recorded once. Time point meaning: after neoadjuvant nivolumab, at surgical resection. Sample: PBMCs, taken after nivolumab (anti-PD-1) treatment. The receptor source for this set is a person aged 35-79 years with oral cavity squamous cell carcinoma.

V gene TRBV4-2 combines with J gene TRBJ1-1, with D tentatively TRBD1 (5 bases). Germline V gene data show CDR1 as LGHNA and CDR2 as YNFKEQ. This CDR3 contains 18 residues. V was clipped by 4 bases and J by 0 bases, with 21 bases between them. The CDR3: CASSPPMWGRRVNTEAFF. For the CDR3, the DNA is TGTGCCAGCAGCCCCCCTATGTGGGGCCGACGGGTGAACACTGAAGCTTTCTTT.

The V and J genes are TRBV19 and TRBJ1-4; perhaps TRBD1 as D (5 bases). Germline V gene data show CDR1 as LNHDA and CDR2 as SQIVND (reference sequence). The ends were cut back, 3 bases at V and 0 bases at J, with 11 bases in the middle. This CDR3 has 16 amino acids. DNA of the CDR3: TGTGCCAGTAGTATCGCAGGGTTCGCAACTAATGAAAAACTGTTTTTT. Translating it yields CASSIAGFATNEKLFF.

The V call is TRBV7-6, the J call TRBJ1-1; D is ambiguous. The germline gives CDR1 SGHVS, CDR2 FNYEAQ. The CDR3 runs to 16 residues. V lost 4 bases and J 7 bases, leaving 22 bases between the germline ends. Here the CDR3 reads CASSSFIGVKDFEAFF. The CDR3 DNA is TGTGCCAGCAGCTCATTTATCGGGGTAAAAGATTTTGAAGCTTTCTTT.

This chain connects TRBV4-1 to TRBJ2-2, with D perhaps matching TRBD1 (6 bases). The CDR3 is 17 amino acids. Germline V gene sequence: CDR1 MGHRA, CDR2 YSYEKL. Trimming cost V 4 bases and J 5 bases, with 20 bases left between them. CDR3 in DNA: TGCGCCAGCAGCCCCCCGGGTTACAGGGATGCGACCGGGGAGCTGTTTTTT. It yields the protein CASSPPGYRDATGELFF.

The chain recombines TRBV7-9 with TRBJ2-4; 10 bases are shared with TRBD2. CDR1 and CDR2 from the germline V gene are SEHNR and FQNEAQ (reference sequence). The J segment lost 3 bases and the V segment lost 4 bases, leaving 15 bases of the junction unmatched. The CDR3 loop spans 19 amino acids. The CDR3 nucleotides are TGTGCCAGCAGCTACCAAGCGGGAGGGCGATCTGCTGTCAAAAACATTCAGTACTTC. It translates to CASSYQAGGRSAVKNIQYF. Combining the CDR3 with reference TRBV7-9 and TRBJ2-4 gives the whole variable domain DTGVSQNPRHKITKRGQNVTFRCDPISEHNRLYWYRQTLGQGPEFLTYFQNEAQLEKSRLLSDRFSAERPKGSFSTLEIQRTEQGDSAMYLCASSYQAGGRSAVKNIQYFGAGTRLSVL.

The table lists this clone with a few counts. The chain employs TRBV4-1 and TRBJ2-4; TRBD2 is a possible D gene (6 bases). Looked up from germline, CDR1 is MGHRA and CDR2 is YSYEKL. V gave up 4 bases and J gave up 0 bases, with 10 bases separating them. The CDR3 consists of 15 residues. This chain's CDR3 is CASSPLGGAKNIQYF. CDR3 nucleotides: TGCGCCAGCAGCCCCCTGGGGGGAGCCAAAAACATTCAGTACTTC.

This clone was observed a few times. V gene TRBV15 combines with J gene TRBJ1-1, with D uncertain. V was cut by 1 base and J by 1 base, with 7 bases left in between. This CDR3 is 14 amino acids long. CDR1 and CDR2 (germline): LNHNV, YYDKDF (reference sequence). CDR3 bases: TGTGCCACCAGCAGAGGGAGGAGGAACACTGAAGCTTTCTTT. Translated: CATSRGRRNTEAFF.

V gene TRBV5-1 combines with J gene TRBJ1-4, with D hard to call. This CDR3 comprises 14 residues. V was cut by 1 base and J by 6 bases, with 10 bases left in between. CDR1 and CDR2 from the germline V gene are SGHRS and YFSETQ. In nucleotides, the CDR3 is TGCGCCAGCAGCTTGACGGTTACCGATGAAAAACTGTTTTTT. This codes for CASSLTVTDEKLFF.

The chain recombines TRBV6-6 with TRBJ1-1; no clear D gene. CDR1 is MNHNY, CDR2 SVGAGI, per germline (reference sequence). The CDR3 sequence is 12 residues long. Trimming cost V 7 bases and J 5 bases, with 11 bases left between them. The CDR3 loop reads CASTPLVTEAFF. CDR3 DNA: TGTGCCAGCACCCCATTGGTTACTGAAGCTTTCTTT.

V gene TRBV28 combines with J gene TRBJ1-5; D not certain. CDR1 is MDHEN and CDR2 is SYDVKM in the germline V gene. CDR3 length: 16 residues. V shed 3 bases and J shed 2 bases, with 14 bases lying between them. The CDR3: CASSFAGGAGNQPQHF. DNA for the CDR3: TGTGCCAGCAGTTTTGCGGGAGGTGCTGGCAATCAGCCCCAGCATTTT.

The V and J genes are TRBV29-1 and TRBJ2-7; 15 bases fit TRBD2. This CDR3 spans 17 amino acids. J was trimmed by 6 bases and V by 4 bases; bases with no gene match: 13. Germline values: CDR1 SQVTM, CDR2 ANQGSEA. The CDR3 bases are TGCAGCGTTGGGGGACTAGCGGGAGGTGTGGGTTTTTTCGAGCAGTACTTC. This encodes CSVGGLAGGVGFFEQYF.

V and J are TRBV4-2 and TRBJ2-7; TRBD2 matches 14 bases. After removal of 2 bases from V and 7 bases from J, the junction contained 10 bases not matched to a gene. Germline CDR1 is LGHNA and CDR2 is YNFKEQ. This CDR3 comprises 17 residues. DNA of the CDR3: TGTGCCAGCAGCCAAAGGGGGACTAGCGGGGGACGTCGGGAGCAGTACTTC. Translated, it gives CASSQRGTSGGRREQYF.

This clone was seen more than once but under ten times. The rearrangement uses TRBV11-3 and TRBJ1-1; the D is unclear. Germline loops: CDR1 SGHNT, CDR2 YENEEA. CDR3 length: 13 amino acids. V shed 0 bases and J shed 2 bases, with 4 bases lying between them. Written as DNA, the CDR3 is TGTGCCAGCAGCTTAGACAGCAACACTGAAGCTTTCTTT. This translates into CASSLDSNTEAFF.

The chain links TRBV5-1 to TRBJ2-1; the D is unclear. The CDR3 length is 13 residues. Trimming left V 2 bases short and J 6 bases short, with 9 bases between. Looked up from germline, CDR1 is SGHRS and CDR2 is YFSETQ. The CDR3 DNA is TGCGCCAGCAGCTTATCGGTGGGCAATGAGCAGTTCTTC. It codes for CASSLSVGNEQFF.

DNA for the CDR3: TGTGCCAGTAGTATAGACGGCAATGACAATCAGCCCCAGCATTTT. Translation: CASSIDGNDNQPQHF. The chain joins TRBV19 to TRBJ1-5; unclear D gene. Trimming cost V 0 bases and J 3 bases, with 9 bases left between them. This CDR3 spans 15 amino acids. Germline assignment: CDR1 LNHDA and CDR2 SQIVND (reference sequence).

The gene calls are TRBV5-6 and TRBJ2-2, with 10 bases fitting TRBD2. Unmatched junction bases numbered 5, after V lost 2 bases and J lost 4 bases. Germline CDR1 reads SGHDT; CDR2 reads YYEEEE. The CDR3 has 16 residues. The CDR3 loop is CASSFSGGAFTGELFF. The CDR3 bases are TGTGCCAGCAGCTTCAGCGGGGGGGCCTTCACCGGGGAGCTGTTTTTT. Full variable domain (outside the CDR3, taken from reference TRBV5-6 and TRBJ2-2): DAGVTQSPTHLIKTRGQQVTLRCSPKSGHDTVSWYQQALGQGPQFIFQYYEEEERQRGNFPDRFSGHQFPNYSSELNVNALLLGDSALYLCASSFSGGAFTGELFFGEGSRLTVL.

The CDR3 is CASSLARQTYEQYF. CDR3 coding DNA: TGTGCCAGCAGCTTAGCTAGGCAGACCTACGAGCAGTACTTC. V is TRBV7-2 and J is TRBJ2-7; D gene unclear. Trimming left V 0 bases short and J 2 bases short, with 8 bases between. The germline CDR1 and CDR2 sequences are SGHTA and FQGNSA. The CDR3 length is 14 residues.

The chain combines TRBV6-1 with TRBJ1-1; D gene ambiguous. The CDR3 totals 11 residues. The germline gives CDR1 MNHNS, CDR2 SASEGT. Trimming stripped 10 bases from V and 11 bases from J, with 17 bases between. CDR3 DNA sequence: TGTGCCATCACGGCTTGGATGCTGGCTTTCTTT. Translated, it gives CAITAWMLAFF.